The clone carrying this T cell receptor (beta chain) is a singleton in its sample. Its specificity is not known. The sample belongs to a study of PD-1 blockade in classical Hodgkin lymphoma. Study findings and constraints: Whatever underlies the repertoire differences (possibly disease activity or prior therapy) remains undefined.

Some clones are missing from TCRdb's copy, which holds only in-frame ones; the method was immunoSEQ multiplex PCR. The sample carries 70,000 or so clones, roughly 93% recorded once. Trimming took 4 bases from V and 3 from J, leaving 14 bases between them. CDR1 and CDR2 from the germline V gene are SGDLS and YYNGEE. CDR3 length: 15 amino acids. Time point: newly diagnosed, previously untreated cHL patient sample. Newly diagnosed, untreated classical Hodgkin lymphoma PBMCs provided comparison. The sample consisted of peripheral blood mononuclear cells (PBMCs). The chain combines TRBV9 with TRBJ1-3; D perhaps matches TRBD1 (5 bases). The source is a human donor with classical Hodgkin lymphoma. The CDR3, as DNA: TGTGCCAGCAGCCCTGGAGGCGGGGGTGGAAACACCATATATTTT. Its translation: CASSPGGGGGNTIYF.